The clone carrying this TCR beta chain was picked up a small number of times. Its specificity is not known. UMIs and sample barcodes were carried by the TCR alpha and TCR beta cDNA libraries that 5'RACE produced using constant-segment primers. MiXCR, run by TCRdb on the 5' RACE reads, gives a single entry per CDR3 protein. The table records approximately 350,000 distinct CDR3 sequences, about an eighth of them present only once. The V end lost 2 bases, the J end lost 7 bases, and 5 bases lay between the germline ends. From germline, CDR1 is SNHLY and CDR2 FYNNEI. CDR3 size: 11 residues. This sample is drawn from a study of T-cell memory formation after mild COVID-19. As for the study in general: The two donors had largely donor-specific TCR clusters.

Findings and caveats of the study: Day 15 to 85 contracting clones showed balanced CD4/CD8; later expanders leaned CD4+. Clones which contracted sat mainly in CM and EM if CD4+, and in EMRA if CD8+.

What was sequenced was PBMCs or a T cell subset sorted from them (not recorded which). This chain connects TRBV2 to TRBJ1-1; D is unclear. The source of this sequence is a man between 18 and 29 years old who had mild COVID-19 (a few samples of this study predate the infection). Cell type and time point are not known. CDR3 loop: CASSERGEAFF. The CDR3 DNA is TGTGCCAGCAGTGAACGGGGTGAAGCTTTCTTT.